The 20 T cell receptor beta chains listed next were all sequenced from one sample in a study of a mutant IDH1 vaccine in newly diagnosed glioma. Time point noted: week 11, during vaccination. A single vaccine dose contained 300 ug of mutant IDH1 20-mer peptide, and topical imiquimod was used with it. The antigens of these receptors remain unknown. The repertoire was sequenced with immunoSEQ multiplex PCR; TCRdb's copy has only in-frame clones and lacks some. The repertoire has roughly 61,000 clones, under 90% of them found once; the top ten carry about 6%. The sample was PBMCs, taken from a glioma patient whose treatment included an IDH1 peptide vaccine. These receptor sequences come from a middle-aged man with glioma.

The V and J genes are TRBV11-1 and TRBJ1-1; D is undetermined. From germline, CDR1 is SGHAT and CDR2 FQDESV (reference sequence). The length of the CDR3 is 12 residues. Trimming left V 6 bases short and J 8 bases short, with 13 bases between. As DNA, the CDR3 is TGTGCCAGCAGGGACTTTGCGGGAGAAGCTTTCTTT. It codes for CASRDFAGEAFF.

The chain carries TRBV5-1 and TRBJ2-7; TRBD2 might be the D (6 bases). The germline V and J ends were trimmed by 1 base and 7 bases, with 18 bases remaining between them. The CDR3 runs to 15 residues. Per the germline V gene, CDR1 is SGHRS and CDR2 is YFSETQ. The CDR3 coding sequence is TGCGCCAGCAGCTTGTCCGGGGCGGGAACGGGAGAGCAGTACTTC. Translation gives CASSLSGAGTGEQYF.

The genes are TRBV5-4 and TRBJ2-5; 7 bases are a match to TRBD2. V was clipped by 4 bases and J by 5 bases; unmatched bases: 11. Germline CDR1 is SGHNT and CDR2 is YYREEE (reference sequence). The CDR3 runs to 15 residues. The CDR3 is CASSPPAGTRETQYF. The CDR3 DNA sequence: TGTGCCAGCAGCCCTCCAGCGGGGACCCGGGAGACCCAGTACTTC.

This clone appeared once. The rearrangement uses TRBV11-3 and TRBJ2-7; the D gene is possibly TRBD1 (6 bases). Germline V gene data show CDR1 as SGHNT and CDR2 as YENEEA. V was cut by 3 bases and J by 4 bases, with 10 bases left in between. This CDR3 has 13 amino acids. CDR3 DNA sequence: TGTGCCAGCAGCTTGGGGGCGCAGTACGAGCAGTACTTC. Protein: CASSLGAQYEQYF.

Of note for this clone: Other DNA sequences in the sample encode the same CDR3. The genes are TRBV19 and TRBJ1-2; 9 bases agree with TRBD1. CDR3 length: 11 amino acids. Germline lookup yields CDR1 LNHDA and CDR2 SQIVND (reference sequence). V lost 11 bases, J lost 4 bases, and 2 bases stayed unmatched. DNA of the CDR3: TGTGCCTCGACAGGGGGCTATGGCTACACCTTC. As protein: CASTGGYGYTF.

This clone is a singleton in its sample. The chain carries TRBV7-2 and TRBJ2-2, with 9 bases identical to TRBD2. With 2 bases clipped from V and 3 bases from J, the junction kept 10 bases outside the gene matches. This CDR3 is built from 18 residues. The V gene's germline CDR1 is SGHTA and CDR2 FQGNSA. CDR3 nucleotides: TGTGCCAGCAGCTTAAGTGGAGGACTAGCGACCTACACCGGGGAGCTGTTTTTT. This translates into CASSLSGGLATYTGELFF.

The chain joins TRBV7-8 to TRBJ1-2; perhaps TRBD1 as D (6 bases). The CDR3 runs to 14 residues. Between the trimmed V and J ends, which lost 5 bases and 8 bases, there was a span of 18 bases. CDR1 SGHVS and CDR2 FQNEAQ come from the germline V gene. In DNA, the CDR3 is TGTGCCAGCAGCCCCGGGTCCAGGGGAAACGGCTACACCTTC. This gives the protein CASSPGSRGNGYTF.

V usage is TRBV28 and J usage is TRBJ2-6; tentative D call: TRBD2 (6 bases). The CDR3 is made up of 19 amino acids. Germline V gene sequence: CDR1 MDHEN, CDR2 SYDVKM. The V gene lost 7 bases and the J gene lost 3 bases, with 25 bases spanning the gap. CDR3 in DNA: TGTGCCAGCACCCCCTGGGGTGTGCGGGAAGTCGGTGGGGCCAACGTCCTGACTTTC. Amino acid sequence: CASTPWGVREVGGANVLTF.

The rearrangement uses TRBV5-6 and TRBJ2-2; 7 bases are shared with TRBD1. CDR1 is SGHDT, CDR2 YYEEEE, per germline. This CDR3 spans 16 amino acids. With V trimmed by 4 bases and J by 0 bases, 6 bases remained unmatched. CDR3 in amino acids: CASSDDRVTNTGELFF. In nucleotides, the CDR3 is TGTGCCAGCAGCGATGACAGGGTGACGAACACCGGGGAGCTGTTTTTT.

This clone was seen once. This chain links TRBV30 with TRBJ2-1; TRBD2 is a possible D gene (5 bases). Trimming pared 4 bases from V and 1 base from J, leaving 8 bases between. CDR3 length equals 13 residues. Germline V CDR1 and CDR2: GTSNPN, SVGIG (reference sequence). CDR3 protein: CAWNGDSYNEQFF. The CDR3 nucleotides read TGTGCCTGGAACGGGGATTCCTACAATGAGCAGTTCTTC.

This clone was counted only a few times. CDR3 residues: CAWSVRGAGNTIYF. For the CDR3, the DNA is TGTGCCTGGAGTGTACGCGGGGCTGGAAACACCATATATTTT. The chain carries TRBV30 and TRBJ1-3; D remains unclear. There are 14 residues in the CDR3. Per the germline V gene, CDR1 is GTSNPN and CDR2 is SVGIG (reference sequence). V was trimmed by 0 bases and J by 2 bases, leaving 8 bases between them.

This rearrangement joins TRBV5-6 to TRBJ1-4, with 7 bases lining up with TRBD1. The CDR3 length is 15 residues. V trimming: 4 bases; J trimming: 3 bases; junction bases outside the gene matches: 6. CDR1 SGHDT and CDR2 YYEEEE come from the germline V gene. DNA of the CDR3: TGTGCCAGCAGCCCCAGGGGGGCTCCTAATGAAAAACTGTTTTTT. Its protein product is CASSPRGAPNEKLFF.

Here the CDR3 DNA reads TGTGCAAGTCGCTTAGAGCAGGACAGGTACTACGAGCAGTACTTC. It specifies CASRLEQDRYYEQYF. V usage is TRBV12-2 and J usage is TRBJ2-7; the DNA was not compared with TRBD1, the D call given in the table. TRBV12-2 constitutes a pseudogene. This CDR3 is built from 15 residues.

This chain links TRBV5-1 with TRBJ2-2, with 7 bases that match TRBD2. The CDR3 runs 15 residues. V gave up 2 bases and J gave up 2 bases; unmatched junction bases: 3. Germline CDR1 reads SGHRS; CDR2 reads YFSETQ. CDR3 protein: CASSFAGVNTGELFF. For the CDR3, the DNA is TGCGCCAGCAGCTTTGCGGGGGTAAACACCGGGGAGCTGTTTTTT.

Written as DNA, the CDR3 is TGCGCCAGCAGCTTTGGTATGGGGGGCAGGACCTACGAGCAGTACTTC. It encodes CASSFGMGGRTYEQYF. This chain links TRBV4-1 with TRBJ2-7; D assignment may be TRBD1 or TRBD2 (6 bases each). Between the trimmed V and J ends, which lost 5 bases and 2 bases, there was a span of 19 bases. Germline CDR1 reads MGHRA; CDR2 reads YSYEKL. The CDR3 loop spans 16 amino acids.

The chain carries TRBV11-2 and TRBJ1-1; maybe TRBD1 (5 bases). The CDR3 covers 14 residues. Germline V gene data show CDR1 as SGHAT and CDR2 as FQNNGV. Trimming removed 5 bases at V and 2 bases at J, with 12 bases between. CDR3 loop: CASSPGRVNTEAFF. As DNA, the CDR3 is TGTGCCAGCAGCCCCGGCAGGGTAAACACTGAAGCTTTCTTT. Full variable domain (remainder filled in from reference TRBV11-2 and TRBJ1-1): EAGVAQSPRYKIIEKRQSVAFWCNPISGHATLYWYQQILGQGPKLLIQFQNNGVVDDSQLPKDRFSAERLKGVDSTLKIQPAKLEDSAVYLCASSPGRVNTEAFFGQGTRLTVV.

V is TRBV7-2 and J is TRBJ1-3; possibly TRBD1 for D (5 bases). The CDR3 has 13 amino acids. In germline, CDR1 is SGHTA, CDR2 FQGNSA. Trimming pared 4 bases from V and 4 bases from J, leaving 8 bases between. DNA for the CDR3: TGTGCCAGCAGCTGGCAGGGCGGAAACACCATATATTTT. As protein: CASSWQGGNTIYF.

The rearrangement joins TRBV5-4 to TRBJ2-2; the match to TRBD2 covers 8 bases. CDR3 length: 15 amino acids. Germline CDR1 and CDR2: SGHNT and YYREEE (reference sequence). The V and J ends lost 1 base and 1 base, in that order; junction bases with no gene match: 0. The CDR3 bases are TGTGCCAGCAGCTTGACTAGCGGGAACACCGGGGAGCTGTTTTTT. This codes for CASSLTSGNTGELFF.

This chain connects TRBV27 to TRBJ2-2; D perhaps matches TRBD2 (6 bases). The CDR3 is 18 amino acids. V was cut by 3 bases and J by 5 bases, with 22 bases left in between. The germline V gene encodes CDR1 MNHEY and CDR2 SMNVEV (reference sequence). The CDR3 DNA reads TGTGCCAGCAGTTTCCACGCCGTCGGGGGAACTCAGACCGGGGAGCTGTTTTTT. Encoded protein: CASSFHAVGGTQTGELFF.

V usage is TRBV5-6 and J usage is TRBJ2-7; D is possibly TRBD2 (6 bases). The germline V gene has CDR1 SGHDT and CDR2 YYEEEE. V was shortened by 3 bases and J by 5 bases, with 6 bases between the two germline ends. CDR3 size: 11 residues. The CDR3 DNA reads as TGTGCCAGCAGCTCGGGGGACGAGCAGTACTTC. The encoded protein is CASSSGDEQYF.